This entry describes one T cell receptor beta chain. It lacks a known antigen. There are no base qualities to consult, and no much larger clone falls within one base. Systemically healthy Caucasian individuals from Russia, approximately 39 in total and aged about 6 to 95 years, were included as donors. Each donor gave around 9.5 milliliters of peripheral blood, collected into EDTA-treated Vacutainer tubes. Ficoll-Paque density-gradient centrifugation was used to isolate PBMCs, with at least 7 million per sample. Total RNA, at least 5.5 micrograms per sample, was extracted from PBMCs with Trizol reagent. Naive CD45RAhigh/CD27high T cell percentages were measured by flow cytometry on a PBMC aliquot from every donor. Library creation used 5' RACE. Sequencing was performed on an Illumina HiSeq 2500. A second 7 to 11 cycle PCR used a sample-barcoded 5' primer and a J-beta primer mix. A unique molecular identifier was introduced onto each TCR beta cDNA molecule by a template-switch 5' adaptor carrying 12 random nucleotides. At least 3 million CDR3-containing paired-end reads were obtained from each sample. The Mint cDNA synthesis kit, primed by a TRBC-specific oligonucleotide, was used to synthesize first-strand cDNA from all RNA. After uracil-DNA glycosylase treatment, a first 18-cycle PCR used universal primers M1SS and BC2_uni_R on all cDNA. Under the source paper's analysis protocol: For normalization, 1 million high-quality reads were randomly selected from each sample, with every read carrying a distinct molecular identifier. Instead of being binned into consensus sequences, reads with shared molecular identifiers were discarded. MiTCR, run with a Q25 quality threshold and the strictest error-elimination algorithm, handled CDR3 identification, clonotype clustering and error correction. Lower-bound total TCR beta diversity was estimated with a nonparametric unseen species model using Euler transformation. TCRdb trimmed the raw reads at Q25, called clones with MiXCR and kept productive beta chains. Duplicate CDR3 protein sequences are folded into a single record with the most common DNA and genes. TCRdb's processing, not the authors', yielded these V and J calls. Present in this sample are around 1.1 million distinct CDR3 sequences, more than 30% of which were seen just once. The ten largest account for around 12% of the sample.

The CDR3 spans 14 residues, from the cysteine through the phenylalanine. Just the 42-base CDR3 DNA is kept, in frame starting at base 1. CDR1 and CDR2 are drawn from the germline V gene (reference sequence): DFQATT, SNEGSKA. These data are taken from a study of blood T cells in healthy people across ages (dated by TCRdb to about 2015). At the level of the whole study: Template switching captured roughly one uniquely barcoded TCR beta cDNA molecule per two T cells in model experiments. To track age-related changes in TCR beta repertoire diversity, the study relied on deep sequencing normalized with unique cDNA molecular identifiers. The donors were split into four age groups: young (average around 15 years), middle-aged (roughly 40), aged (62) and long-lived (about 82). To avoid experimental bias, donors of different ages were randomly spread across the sequencing lanes. Two additional independent replicas of 1 million unique cDNA reads from the same blood draw were analyzed for two donors (one aged 18 to 30 and one aged 80 or older). The paper's findings and limits, for the study overall: Compared with the aged group, more naive CD4+ T cells, fewer expanded clones and increased TCR diversity were shown by the long-lived group, suggesting age selection. Bulk unsorted PBMC profiling prevented conclusive comparison of naive and antigen-experienced compartments. Observed TCR beta diversity correlated strongly with the percentage of naive T cells measured by flow cytometry. Estimates of total diversity from one million sequenced T cells were regarded as lower bounds and underestimates. Because the CMV infection status of the donors was unknown, age-related changes in expanded clonotypes may potentially have been confounded. Observed TCR beta diversity per million T cells fell roughly linearly with age, and a significant reduction was already apparent by age around 40.

Source material: blood. This chain is built from TRBV20-1 and TRBJ2-1; confidence is insufficient to name the D gene. The DNA end is a closer match to TRBJ2-7, so the J assignment may be wrong. The clonotype comes from a young man in good health. CDR3 loop: CSASTGWTYNEQYF. The nucleotide sequence is given as TGCAGTGCTAGCACCGGATGGACCTACAATGAGCAGTACTTC.